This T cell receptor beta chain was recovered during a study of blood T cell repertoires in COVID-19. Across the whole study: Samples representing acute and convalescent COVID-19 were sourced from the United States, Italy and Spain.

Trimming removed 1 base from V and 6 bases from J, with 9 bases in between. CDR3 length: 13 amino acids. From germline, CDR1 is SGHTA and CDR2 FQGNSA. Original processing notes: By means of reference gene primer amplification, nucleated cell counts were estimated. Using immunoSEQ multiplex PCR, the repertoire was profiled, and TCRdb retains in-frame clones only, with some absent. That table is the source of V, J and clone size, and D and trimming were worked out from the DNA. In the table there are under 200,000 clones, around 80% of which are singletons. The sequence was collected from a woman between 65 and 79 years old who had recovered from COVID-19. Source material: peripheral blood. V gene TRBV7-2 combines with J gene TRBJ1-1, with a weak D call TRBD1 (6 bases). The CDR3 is CASSLGPGAEAFF. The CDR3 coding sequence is TGTGCCAGCAGCTTAGGGCCAGGGGCTGAAGCTTTCTTT. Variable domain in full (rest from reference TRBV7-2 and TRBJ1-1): GAGVSQSPSNKVTEKGKDVELRCDPISGHTALYWYRQSLGQGLEFLIYFQGNSAPDKSGLPSDRFSAERTGGSVSTLTIQRTQQEDSAVYLCASSLGPGAEAFFGQGTRLTVV.